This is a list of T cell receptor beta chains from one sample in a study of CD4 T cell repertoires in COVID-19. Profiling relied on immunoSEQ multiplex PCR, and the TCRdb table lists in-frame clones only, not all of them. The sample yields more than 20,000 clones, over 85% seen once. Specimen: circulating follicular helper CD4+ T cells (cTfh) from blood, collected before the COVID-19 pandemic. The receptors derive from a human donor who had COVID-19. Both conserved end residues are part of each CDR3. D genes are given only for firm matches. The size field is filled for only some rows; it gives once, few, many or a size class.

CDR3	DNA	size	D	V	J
CASIMGGNSPLHF	TGTGCCAGCATCATGGGGGGTAATTCACCCCTCCACTTT	NA	NA	TRBV6-1	TRBJ1-6
CASSSRTANTEAFF	TGTGCCAGCAGCTCGCGGACAGCGAACACTGAAGCTTTCTTT	NA	NA	TRBV11-2	TRBJ1-1
CATDKTSGGSAGELFF	TGTGCCACCGATAAAACTAGCGGGGGATCGGCCGGGGAGCTGTTTTTT	NA	TRBD2	TRBV7-9	TRBJ2-2
CASSGGRTNEKLFF	TGTGCCAGCAGTGGAGGAAGGACTAATGAAAAACTGTTTTTT	few	NA	TRBV6-1	TRBJ1-4
CASSREGDRGRNTIYF	TGTGCCAGCAGCAGAGAGGGGGACAGGGGAAGAAACACCATATATTTT	NA	TRBD1	TRBV9	TRBJ1-3
CASSSQKETQYF	TGTGCCAGCAGCAGTCAGAAAGAGACCCAGTACTTC	NA	NA	TRBV5-6	TRBJ2-5
CASSQGSLKETQYF	TGTGCCAGTAGCCAGGGTAGCTTGAAGGAGACCCAGTACTTC	NA	NA	TRBV19	TRBJ2-5
CASSQREGAGGITDTQYF	TGTGCCAGCAGCCAAAGAGAGGGCGCCGGGGGTATCACAGATACGCAGTATTTT	NA	NA	TRBV11-2	TRBJ2-3
CASSRRDRGWGDTQYF	TGTGCCAGCTCCCGCCGGGACAGGGGTTGGGGAGATACGCAGTATTTT	once	TRBD1	TRBV25-1	TRBJ2-3
CASSSDGTGMSTDTQYF	TGTGCCAGCAGTTCCGACGGGACAGGGATGAGCACAGATACGCAGTATTTT	few	TRBD1	TRBV27	TRBJ2-3
CASSSIDSRGSYEQYF	TGTGCCAGCAGTTCCATTGACTCAAGGGGGTCCTACGAGCAGTACTTC	NA	NA	TRBV28	TRBJ2-7
CASSMTSSSYEQYF	TGTGCCAGTAGTATGACTTCGAGCTCCTACGAGCAGTACTTC	few	NA	TRBV19	TRBJ2-7
CASSLDGTVNTEAFF	TGTGCCAGCAGCTTAGATGGGACAGTGAACACTGAAGCTTTCTTT	NA	TRBD1	TRBV7-9	TRBJ1-1
CASSASGTYSYEQYF	TGTGCCAGCAGTGCCTCCGGGACTTACTCCTACGAGCAGTACTTC	NA	NA	TRBV28	TRBJ2-7
CASSAVNEQYF	TGTGCCAGCAGTGCCGTTAACGAGCAGTACTTC	few	NA	TRBV6-1	TRBJ2-7
CASSETGGGYEQYF	TGTGCCAGCAGTGAAACAGGGGGCGGATACGAGCAGTACTTC	NA	TRBD1	TRBV6-1	TRBJ2-7
CASSKDRDSGELFF	TGTGCCAGCAGCAAGGACAGGGACTCCGGGGAGCTGTTTTTT	NA	TRBD1	TRBV5-4	TRBJ2-2
CASSISGTGIYNEQFF	TGTGCCAGTAGTATCTCAGGGACAGGGATCTACAATGAGCAGTTCTTC	NA	TRBD1	TRBV19	TRBJ2-1
CASSLTSGRETQYF	TGTGCCAGCAGCTTAACTAGCGGCCGAGAGACCCAGTACTTC	NA	TRBD2	TRBV11-1	TRBJ2-5
CASSLGDSEQYF	TGCGCCAGCAGCTTGGGGGACAGCGAGCAGTACTTC	NA	TRBD1	TRBV5-1	TRBJ2-7
CASSRRRGQETQYF	TGTGCCAGCAGTCGTCGGCGGGGACAAGAGACCCAGTACTTC	NA	NA	TRBV27	TRBJ2-5
CAWSLGGSEKLFF	TGTGCCTGGAGTTTGGGGGGAAGTGAAAAACTGTTTTTT	once	NA	TRBV30	TRBJ1-4
CAWIPGQLTDTQYF	TGTGCCTGGATTCCGGGACAACTCACAGATACGCAGTATTTT	NA	NA	TRBV30	TRBJ2-3
CASTHTAGPLPDTQYF	TGTGCCAGCACCCATACCGCAGGGCCCCTACCCGATACGCAGTATTTT	NA	NA	TRBV5-6	TRBJ2-3
CAWGRGNVEGDTQYF	TGTGCCTGGGGTCGGGGAAATGTTGAGGGTGATACGCAGTATTTT	NA	NA	TRBV30	TRBJ2-3
CASSPEIAGILGNEQFF	TGTGCCAGCTCACCCGAGATAGCGGGAATTTTGGGCAATGAGCAGTTCTTC	NA	TRBD2	TRBV18	TRBJ2-1
CASSWIRDTWSGTEAFF	TGTGCCAGCAGCTGGATCCGGGACACCTGGTCGGGCACTGAAGCTTTCTTT	NA	NA	TRBV5-8	TRBJ1-1
CASSPDSWDEQFF	TGTGCCAGCTCACCGGACTCCTGGGATGAGCAGTTCTTC	NA	NA	TRBV18	TRBJ2-1
CSVDQGSGYTF	TGCAGCGTTGATCAGGGGTCTGGCTACACCTTC	NA	NA	TRBV29-1	TRBJ1-2
CAWRSGREEDTQYF	TGTGCCTGGCGTAGCGGGAGGGAGGAAGATACGCAGTATTTT	few	TRBD2	TRBV30	TRBJ2-3
CASSQTRNPYGYTF	TGTGCCAGCAGCCAGACAAGAAACCCCTATGGCTACACCTTC	NA	NA	TRBV5-4	TRBJ1-2
CASSPRTGTEEKLFF	TGTGCCAGCAGTCCGCGGACAGGGACAGAAGAAAAACTGTTTTTT	NA	TRBD1	TRBV25-1	TRBJ1-4
CASSLGQGVAANEKLFF	TGTGCCAGTAGTTTGGGACAGGGAGTCGCGGCTAATGAAAAACTGTTTTTT	NA	TRBD1	TRBV19	TRBJ1-4
CAITTGVRSPLHF	TGTGCCATCACCACAGGGGTCAGGTCACCCCTCCACTTT	NA	TRBD1	TRBV10-3	TRBJ1-6
CASSPSPRYEQYF	TGTGCCAGCAGCCCTAGTCCCCGATACGAGCAGTACTTC	NA	NA	TRBV27	TRBJ2-7
CASSVLTGADTQYF	TGTGCCAGTAGTGTATTGACCGGGGCAGATACGCAGTATTTT	NA	NA	TRBV19	TRBJ2-3
CATSRGWQSNQPQHF	TGTGCCACCAGCAGAGGGTGGCAGTCCAATCAGCCCCAGCATTTT	NA	NA	TRBV15	TRBJ1-5
CASSPAMNTEAFF	TGTGCCAGCTCACCTGCTATGAACACTGAAGCTTTCTTT	few	NA	TRBV18	TRBJ1-1
CASSQDRTNYGYTF	TGTGCCAGCAGTCAGGACAGGACTAACTATGGCTACACCTTC	NA	TRBD1	TRBV14	TRBJ1-2
CASSRTAGTGNRYEQYF	TGTGCCAGCAGCCGAACTGCCGGGACAGGGAACCGGTACGAGCAGTACTTC	NA	TRBD1	TRBV14	TRBJ2-7
CASRLTGSSDTQYF	TGTGCCAGCAGGTTGACAGGGAGCTCCGATACGCAGTATTTT	NA	TRBD1	TRBV27	TRBJ2-3
CASRPRDKNQPQHF	TGTGCCAGCAGACCTCGGGACAAGAATCAGCCCCAGCATTTT	NA	NA	TRBV6-5	TRBJ1-5
CASSLRGGGGTEAFF	TGCGCCAGCAGCTTGAGGGGGGGCGGTGGCACTGAAGCTTTCTTT	once	NA	TRBV5-1	TRBJ1-1
CASSSGQGNTEAFF	TGCGCCAGCAGCTCCGGACAGGGGAACACTGAAGCTTTCTTT	NA	TRBD1	TRBV5-1	TRBJ1-1
CASSYSGQGRDEQYF	TGTGCCAGCAGTTACTCAGGGCAGGGTAGGGACGAGCAGTACTTC	NA	NA	TRBV6-6	TRBJ2-7
CAWNQGANYGYTF	TGTGCCTGGAATCAGGGGGCAAACTATGGCTACACCTTC	once	TRBD1	TRBV30	TRBJ1-2
CASSFAIEETQYF	TGTGCCAGCAGCTTTGCTATCGAGGAGACCCAGTACTTC	NA	NA	TRBV11-3	TRBJ2-5
CASSAGGRTEAFF	TGTGCCAGCAGTGCCGGGGGGAGGACTGAAGCTTTCTTT	NA	NA	TRBV6-1	TRBJ1-1
CASMGDRVYGYTF	TGTGCCAGCATGGGGGACAGGGTGTATGGCTACACCTTC	NA	TRBD1	TRBV2	TRBJ1-2
CASSLKWTDQVQQYF	TGTGCCAGCAGCTTAAAATGGACAGACCAAGTGCAGCAGTACTTC	once	NA	TRBV7-2	TRBJ2-7
CSARLAGGKETQYF	TGCAGCGCCCGACTAGCGGGAGGGAAAGAGACCCAGTACTTC	NA	TRBD2	TRBV29-1	TRBJ2-5
CASSSSGQGYGYTF	TGTGCCAGCAGTTCCTCGGGACAGGGCTACGGCTACACCTTC	NA	TRBD1	TRBV27	TRBJ1-2
CATAEGARGEKLFF	TGTGCCACCGCCGAGGGGGCGCGGGGCGAAAAACTGTTTTTT	NA	TRBD1	TRBV19	TRBJ1-4
CASSPLVTVRSMFF	TGTGCCAGTAGCCCGCTCGTAACCGTCAGGTCGATGTTCTTC	NA	NA	TRBV19	TRBJ2-1
CASSPNGGAGTQETQYF	TGTGCCAGCTCACCAAACGGCGGCGCGGGGACCCAAGAGACCCAGTACTTC	NA	NA	TRBV18	TRBJ2-5
CAISKLRGSHYEQYF	TGTGCCATCAGTAAACTCAGGGGATCCCACTACGAGCAGTACTTC	NA	NA	TRBV10-3	TRBJ2-7
CASSFTGESGYTF	TGTGCCAGCAGCTTCACAGGGGAGAGTGGCTACACCTTC	NA	TRBD1	TRBV11-1	TRBJ1-2
CASSTLAGGTKETQYF	TGTGCCAGTAGTACCCTAGCGGGAGGCACCAAAGAGACCCAGTACTTC	once	TRBD2	TRBV19	TRBJ2-5
CAWSVGGQAPYGYTF	TGTGCCTGGAGTGTGGGAGGACAGGCACCGTATGGCTACACCTTC	NA	TRBD1	TRBV30	TRBJ1-2
CASSQGWQGGTDTQYF	TGTGCCAGCAGCCAGGGGTGGCAGGGAGGCACAGATACGCAGTATTTT	NA	NA	TRBV11-3	TRBJ2-3